Below are 32 T cell receptor beta chains sequenced from a single sample in a study of T cells in Graves' hyperthyroidism and ophthalmopathy. TCR beta CDR3 regions were amplified from RNA transcripts. An initial round of RT-PCR targeting the TCR CDR3 relied on the HTBI primer set. Each CDR3 protein gets one entry after TCRdb re-called the multiplex PCR reads with MiXCR. Of some 250,000 distinct CDR3 sequences in the sample, 15% were seen once. The specimen sequenced was blood. The source of these receptors is a woman aged 45-60 years with Graves' hyperthyroidism that later progressed to Graves' ophthalmopathy.

This clonotype was observed a handful of times. V usage is TRBV19 and J usage is TRBJ2-7; 7 bases fit TRBD2. The V and J ends lost 10 bases and 4 bases, in that order; junction bases with no gene match: 10. The CDR3 totals 13 residues. CDR1 LNHDA and CDR2 SQIVND come from the germline V gene (reference sequence). This CDR3 is CATMRTRFYEQYF. The CDR3 nucleotides are TGTGCCACCATGCGGACTAGGTTTTACGAGCAGTACTTC. The full variable domain, completed using reference TRBV19 and TRBJ2-7, is DGGITQSPKYLFRKEGQNVTLSCEQNLNHDAMYWYRQDPGQGLRLIYYSQIVNDFQKGDIAEGYSVSREKKESFPLTVTSAQKNPTAFYLCATMRTRFYEQYFGPGTRLTVT.

CDR3 sequence: CATSDTGTSDGNEQFF. CDR3 in DNA: TGTGCCACCAGTGATACCGGGACTAGCGATGGGAATGAGCAGTTCTTC. V gene TRBV24-1 combines with J gene TRBJ2-1; the match to TRBD2 covers 10 bases. The germline V gene encodes CDR1 KGHDR and CDR2 SFDVKD. This CDR3 comprises 16 residues. J gave up 7 bases and V 3 bases, and 8 bases lay outside the gene matches.

This clonotype has a count of ten or more. The rearrangement links TRBV27 to TRBJ1-6; D possibly corresponds to TRBD1 (5 bases). This CDR3 region has 13 residues. Germline V gene lookup returns CDR1 MNHEY and CDR2 SMNVEV (reference sequence). V lost 1 base and J 19 bases, leaving 17 bases between the germline ends. The CDR3 loop is CASSLLGTPALHF. In DNA, the CDR3 is TGTGCCAGCAGTTTATTGGGGACCCCCGCTCTTCACTTT.

This clonotype was picked up many times. This chain's CDR3 is CASSSPPGEKLFF. In nucleotides, the CDR3 is TGTGCCAGCAGCTCCCCCCCCGGGGAAAAACTGTTTTTT. The chain joins TRBV7-9 to TRBJ1-4; D gene ambiguous. CDR3 length equals 13 residues. Trimming removed 4 bases at V and 8 bases at J, with 11 bases between. CDR1 SEHNR and CDR2 FQNEAQ come from the germline V gene (reference sequence).

This clonotype was observed many times. The rearrangement joins TRBV10-2 to TRBJ2-5; the match to TRBD2 covers 11 bases. Germline CDR1 reads WSHSY; CDR2 reads SAAADI. J lost 1 base, V lost 6 bases, and 4 bases had no gene match. The CDR3 is made up of 15 amino acids. Here the CDR3 DNA reads TGCGCCAGCAGGCGGGGACTAGCGGCCCAAGAGACCCAGTACTTC. It codes for CASRRGLAAQETQYF.

V usage is TRBV6-1 and J usage is TRBJ1-4, with 7 bases lining up with TRBD1. With V trimmed by 4 bases and J by 3 bases, 2 bases remained unmatched. The germline gives CDR1 MNHNS, CDR2 SASEGT. The CDR3 consists of 14 residues. The chain's CDR3 is CASSVGQANEKLFF. DNA for the CDR3: TGTGCCAGCAGTGTCGGACAGGCTAATGAAAAACTGTTTTTT.

This clonotype was counted a few times. The CDR3 DNA sequence: TGCGCCAGCAGCTTGGCCGACTCTCTCTACGAGCAGTACTTC. Translating it yields CASSLADSLYEQYF. This chain uses TRBV5-1 with TRBJ2-7; unclear D gene. Per the germline V gene, CDR1 is SGHRS and CDR2 is YFSETQ. The CDR3 has 14 amino acids. Deletions cut 0 bases from V and 3 bases from J, with 10 bases between.

This clonotype has a count of ten or more. The CDR3 sequence is CASSLLGDTQYF. CDR3 nucleotides: TGTGCCAGCAGCTTGCTGGGGGATACGCAGTATTTT. The V and J genes are TRBV7-9 and TRBJ2-3; no clear D gene. Trimming stripped 3 bases from V and 6 bases from J, with 7 bases between. Germline values: CDR1 SEHNR, CDR2 FQNEAQ (reference sequence). The CDR3 spans 12 residues.

This clonotype was counted between two and nine times. The chain recombines TRBV18 with TRBJ2-1; 9 nucleotides line up with TRBD1. Germline V gene sequence: CDR1 KGHSH, CDR2 LQKENI. The CDR3 sequence is 14 residues long. With 5 bases clipped from V and 9 bases from J, the junction kept 8 bases outside the gene matches. As DNA, the CDR3 is TGTGCCAGCTCAGAAACAGGGGGCTTAGGTGAGCAGTTCTTC. Translation gives CASSETGGLGEQFF.

About this clonotype itself: Relative to the germline gene, one junction end is altered; a read error may explain this. The chain combines TRBV20-1 with TRBJ1-4; possibly TRBD1 for D (6 bases). This CDR3 region has 14 residues. Germline lookup yields CDR1 DFQATT and CDR2 SNEGSKA (reference sequence). CDR3 loop: CRASSDSINEKLFF. The CDR3 DNA is TGCAGAGCTAGTTCGGACAGTATTAATGAAAAACTGTTTTTT.

The chain carries TRBV14 and TRBJ2-3, with 8 positions matching TRBD2. The CDR3 covers 13 residues. From germline, CDR1 is SGHDN and CDR2 FVKESK. V shed 8 bases and J 4 bases; nucleotides not matched to a gene: 5. CDR3 residues: CASSTSVPDTQYF. The CDR3 DNA reads as TGTGCCAGCTCGACTAGCGTCCCAGATACGCAGTATTTT.

This clonotype was picked up a small number of times. The chain recombines TRBV7-3 with TRBJ2-1; D is perhaps TRBD1 or TRBD2 (5 bases each). The germline V gene encodes CDR1 SGHTA and CDR2 FQGTGA. The CDR3 runs to 17 residues. V lost 0 bases to trimming and J lost 7 bases, with 19 bases between them. Written as DNA, the CDR3 is TGTGCCAGCAGCTTAACGTCTTCAGGGCCAGCGGATAATGAGCAGTTCTTC. Encoded protein: CASSLTSSGPADNEQFF. Full variable domain (missing parts from reference TRBV7-3 and TRBJ2-1): GAGVSQTPSNKVTEKGKYVELRCDPISGHTALYWYRQSLGQGPEFLIYFQGTGAADDSGLPNDRFFAVRPEGSVSTLKIQRTERGDSAVYLCASSLTSSGPADNEQFFGPGTRLTVL.

V usage is TRBV5-1 and J usage is TRBJ1-6; 8 nucleotides agree with TRBD1. The CDR3 runs 18 residues. Germline V gene lookup returns CDR1 SGHRS and CDR2 YFSETQ. V shed 0 bases and J 0 bases; nucleotides not matched to a gene: 5. In DNA form, the CDR3 reads TGCGCCAGCAGCTTGGAAGGACAGGGTAGCTCCTATAATTCACCCCTCCACTTT. Residues: CASSLEGQGSSYNSPLHF.

The chain has TRBV9 and TRBJ2-7, with 7 bases aligning to TRBD1. Germline CDR1 and CDR2: SGDLS and YYNGEE. The CDR3 consists of 14 residues. Trimming cost V 4 bases and J 3 bases; bases outside gene matches: 7. CDR3 sequence reads: CASSLTGYGYEQYF. CDR3 nucleotides: TGTGCCAGCAGCCTGACAGGGTATGGCTACGAGCAGTACTTC.

This clonotype was seen many times. The rearrangement joins TRBV5-1 to TRBJ2-7; 7 bases align to TRBD1. CDR3 length: 14 amino acids. The junction had 4 bases not matched to a gene; V was cut back by 2 bases and J by 2 bases. Germline CDR1 SGHRS, CDR2 YFSETQ. The CDR3 DNA reads TGCGCCAGCAGCTTCTTCACAGGGGCCTACGAGCAGTACTTC. The encoded protein is CASSFFTGAYEQYF.

This clonotype was recorded many times. The V and J genes are TRBV3-1 and TRBJ2-7; the D gene could be TRBD1 or TRBD2 (5 bases each). Germline V gives CDR1 LGHDT, CDR2 YNNKEL (reference sequence). V gave up 1 base and J gave up 2 bases, with 12 bases separating them. This CDR3 has 15 residues. The DNA of the CDR3 is TGTGCCAGCAGCCAAGGGGGACCAATAGCCTACGAGCAGTACTTC. Translating gives CASSQGGPIAYEQYF.

There are many counts of this clonotype. The chain recombines TRBV18 with TRBJ1-2; tentative D call: TRBD1 (6 bases). V lost 6 bases and J lost 6, with 20 bases in between. Germline-derived CDR1 and CDR2 are KGHSH and LQKENI. The CDR3 has 15 amino acids. The CDR3 DNA is TGTGCCAGCTCCCCCACGGGTCGGGGGGCGAATGGCTACACCTTC. Residues: CASSPTGRGANGYTF.

This clonotype showed up many times. This chain links TRBV20-1 with TRBJ2-2; D is tentatively TRBD1 or TRBD2 (5 bases each). The CDR3 covers 15 residues. V was cut by 0 bases and J by 5 bases, with 13 bases left in between. The V gene's germline CDR1 is DFQATT and CDR2 SNEGSKA (reference sequence). CDR3 nucleotides: TGCAGTGCTAGAGATATCCAGGGACGGACCGGGGAGCTGTTTTTT. Its translation: CSARDIQGRTGELFF.

This clonotype was observed many times. The chain combines TRBV5-1 with TRBJ2-1; 10 nucleotides agree with TRBD2. This CDR3 contains 15 residues. V trimming: 2 bases; J trimming: 8 bases; junction bases outside the gene matches: 7. Germline V CDR1 and CDR2: SGHRS, YFSETQ. The CDR3 DNA follows: TGCGCCAGCAGCTTTGCGGCCCTAGCGGGGGATGAGCAGTTCTTC. It specifies CASSFAALAGDEQFF.

This clonotype came up many times. The chain is built from TRBV28 and TRBJ1-2; a possible D gene is TRBD1 (5 bases). The germline V gene has CDR1 MDHEN and CDR2 SYDVKM. V was pared by 6 bases and J by 0 bases, with 11 bases between. CDR3 length: 14 amino acids. The CDR3 loop reads CASSQGAANYGYTF. CDR3 DNA sequence: TGTGCCAGCAGCCAAGGGGCCGCTAACTATGGCTACACCTTC.

The chain has TRBV7-3 and TRBJ2-6; D is possibly TRBD1 (6 bases). The CDR3 covers 17 residues. Germline values: CDR1 SGHTA, CDR2 FQGTGA. V dropped 4 bases and J dropped 4 bases, with 17 bases sitting between them. The CDR3 bases are TGTGCCAGCAGCTCCCATGGTGGGGGCGGAGGGGCCAACGTCCTGACTTTC. Amino acids: CASSSHGGGGGANVLTF.

The table lists this clonotype with many counts. The chain couples TRBV28 to TRBJ1-2, with 7 bases aligning to TRBD1. J gave up 8 bases and V 4 bases, and 10 bases lay outside the gene matches. CDR1 and CDR2 (germline): MDHEN, SYDVKM. This CDR3 region has 14 residues. The CDR3 region is CASSSGGQFSGYTF. The CDR3 DNA follows: TGTGCCAGCAGTTCCGGGGGACAGTTCTCCGGCTACACCTTC.

This chain uses TRBV27 with TRBJ1-1; D unclear. Germline V gene sequence: CDR1 MNHEY, CDR2 SMNVEV (reference sequence). The CDR3 runs 12 residues. Deletions cut 5 bases from V and 1 base from J, with 5 bases between. As DNA, the CDR3 is TGTGCCAGCAGTACCTCGAACACTGAAGCTTTCTTT. It encodes CASSTSNTEAFF.

The sample holds many counts of this clonotype. The chain employs TRBV7-2 and TRBJ2-2; D is possibly TRBD2 (6 bases). Trimming shortened V by 5 bases and J by 7 bases, and 14 bases separated the two germline ends. Germline CDR1 SGHTA, CDR2 FQGNSA. The CDR3 is 14 residues long. The CDR3 nucleotides read TGTGCCAGCAGCCCGGAGGGAGCGAGCGGGGAGCTGTTTTTT. Encoded protein: CASSPEGASGELFF. The variable domain in full, with the rest retrieved from reference TRBV7-2 and TRBJ2-2, is GAGVSQSPSNKVTEKGKDVELRCDPISGHTALYWYRQSLGQGLEFLIYFQGNSAPDKSGLPSDRFSAERTGGSVSTLTIQRTQQEDSAVYLCASSPEGASGELFFGEGSRLTVL.

CDR3 nucleotide sequence: TGTGCCAGCAGTTACTCGGGCGGGTCTGGTAATGAGCAGTTCTTC. This codes for CASSYSGGSGNEQFF. The V and J genes are TRBV6-5 and TRBJ2-1, with D perhaps TRBD2 (5 bases). With 0 bases removed from V and 7 bases from J, the gap between germline ends came to 13 bases. Germline-derived CDR1 and CDR2 are MNHEY and SVGAGI. CDR3 length equals 15 residues.

The V and J genes are TRBV28 and TRBJ1-2, with D possibly matching TRBD1 (5 bases). The CDR3 consists of 18 residues. CDR1 MDHEN and CDR2 SYDVKM come from the germline V gene. V was clipped by 8 bases and J by 2 bases, with 27 bases between them. This CDR3 reads CASVRLSQGQLYNYGYTF. For the CDR3, the DNA is TGTGCCAGCGTAAGGTTATCCCAGGGTCAGCTTTACAACTATGGCTACACCTTC.

This chain links TRBV6-1 with TRBJ2-3, with a possible D match to TRBD1 (5 bases). The ends were cut back, 6 bases at V and 2 bases at J, with 9 bases in the middle. The CDR3 is 13 amino acids. The germline gives CDR1 MNHNS, CDR2 SASEGT. The CDR3 loop is CASRKTVTDTQYF. DNA of the CDR3: TGTGCCAGCAGGAAGACAGTCACAGATACGCAGTATTTT.

This clonotype was seen ten or more times. The chain has TRBV27 and TRBJ1-5; 7 positions match TRBD1. Trimming removed 3 bases from V and 3 bases from J; junction bases left unmatched: 2. This CDR3 comprises 14 residues. The germline V gene has CDR1 MNHEY and CDR2 SMNVEV (reference sequence). The CDR3 reads CASSLTGSNQPQHF. CDR3 nucleotides: TGTGCCAGCAGTTTGACAGGGTCCAATCAGCCCCAGCATTTT.

This chain joins TRBV20-1 and TRBJ2-7, with D possibly matching TRBD2 (5 bases). Trimming shortened V by 8 bases and J by 6 bases, and 17 bases separated the two germline ends. The CDR3 is made up of 12 amino acids. Per the germline V gene, CDR1 is DFQATT and CDR2 is SNEGSKA (reference sequence). DNA for the CDR3: TGCAGTTCCCTAGCCCCTTCGTCCGAGCAGTACTTC. It translates to CSSLAPSSEQYF.

The genes are TRBV7-2 and TRBJ2-3; 10 positions match TRBD2. V was pared by 2 bases and J by 5 bases, with 7 bases of the junction left unmatched. The CDR3 runs to 16 residues. Germline-derived CDR1 and CDR2 are SGHTA and FQGNSA. This CDR3 is CASSLQSGRAQDTQYF. Here the CDR3 DNA reads TGTGCCAGCAGCTTACAAAGCGGGAGGGCCCAAGATACGCAGTATTTT.

This clonotype was counted ten times or more. This chain links TRBV3-1 with TRBJ1-1; possibly TRBD1 for D (6 bases). The V gene's germline CDR1 is LGHDT and CDR2 YNNKEL (reference sequence). V lost 3 bases, J lost 5 bases, and 19 bases lay in between. The CDR3 is 16 amino acids. The DNA of the CDR3 is TGTGCCAGCAGCCACATGGGCCGGGGGGCGTATACTGAAGCTTTCTTT. It codes for CASSHMGRGAYTEAFF.

In its sample, this clonotype was seen a few times. Relative to the germline gene, one junction end is altered; a read error may explain this. This chain links TRBV3-1 with TRBJ2-3; TRBD2 matches 13 bases. Germline V gives CDR1 LGHDT, CDR2 YNNKEL (reference sequence). The CDR3 is made up of 16 amino acids. DNA of the CDR3: TGCGCCAGCAGCAGGACTAGCGGGAGAATAACAGATACGCAGTATTTT. Translated, it gives CASSRTSGRITDTQYF.